The 23 T cell receptor beta chains below come from one sample, sequenced in a study of CD8+CD57+ T cells in acquired aplastic anemia. Profiles of TCR beta VDJ and CDR3 were generated from a genomic DNA template. Via MiXCR, TCRdb re-called the reads, giving one row per CDR3 protein. The table lists about 400,000 distinct CDR3 sequences, under 80% of them singletons. The sample was sorted CD4+, CD8+, or CD8+CD57+ T cells (not recorded which) from PBMCs. The receptors come from a human donor in good health, serving as a control.

The V gene is TRBV20-1, the J gene TRBJ2-5, with unresolved D. CDR3 size: 12 residues. Between the trimmed V and J ends, which lost 3 bases and 8 bases, there was a span of 13 bases. Germline lookup yields CDR1 DFQATT and CDR2 SNEGSKA (reference sequence). The CDR3 DNA follows: TGCAGTGCTAGGTATAGGGCGAGCACCCAGTACTTC. Amino acids: CSARYRASTQYF.

Concerning this clonotype: Because the CDR3 is missing its conserved closing phenylalanine or tryptophan, this is likely a read error. No DNA is shown, since the ends of the CDR3 on it are uncertain; the CDR3 is the one TCRdb lists. The chain recombines TRBV10-3 with TRBJ1-1; TRBD1 reflects the table's D call only, with no check against the DNA. The CDR3 spans 11 residues, counting both ends. The V gene's germline CDR1 is ENHRY and CDR2 SYGVKD. CDR3 region: CASTKSPGALY.

This clonotype was detected ten times or more. This chain joins TRBV5-1 and TRBJ1-1; D remains unclear. In germline, CDR1 is SGHRS, CDR2 YFSETQ. Trimming shortened V by 2 bases and J by 1 base, and 9 bases separated the two germline ends. CDR3 size: 14 residues. The CDR3 DNA reads as TGCGCCAGCAGCTTCGGGGTGGAGAACACTGAAGCTTTCTTT. Residues: CASSFGVENTEAFF.

There are many counts of this clonotype. J is TRBJ2-7 and V is TRBV7-2; no reliable D call. This CDR3 has 12 amino acids. The germline V and J ends were trimmed by 5 bases and 6 bases, with 11 bases remaining between them. CDR1 SGHTA and CDR2 FQGNSA come from the germline V gene. CDR3 sequence (DNA): TGTGCCAGCAGCCCCCGTTTCGGCGAGCAGTACTTC. Translated: CASSPRFGEQYF.

Concerning this clonotype: One end of the junction does not line up with germline, which may come from a read error. This chain links TRBV19 with TRBJ1-3; D is undetermined. This CDR3 contains 15 residues. Germline CDR1 LNHDA, CDR2 SQIVND (reference sequence). In DNA, the CDR3 is TGCGCCAGCAGTGCTATCACCACTTCTGGAAACACCATATATTTT. As protein: CASSAITTSGNTIYF.

This clonotype showed up many times. The V and J genes are TRBV5-1 and TRBJ2-3, with D uncertain. The CDR3 totals 13 residues. Germline values: CDR1 SGHRS, CDR2 YFSETQ. V shed 5 bases and J shed 4 bases, with 11 bases lying between them. This CDR3 reads CASSPSEPDTQYF. DNA for the CDR3: TGCGCCAGCAGTCCTAGTGAGCCAGATACGCAGTATTTT.

The rearrangement joins TRBV28 to TRBJ1-2, with D possibly TRBD1 on 6 matching bases. With 6 bases removed from V and 8 bases from J, the gap between germline ends came to 16 bases. Germline values: CDR1 MDHEN, CDR2 SYDVKM. There are 13 residues in the CDR3. Here the CDR3 DNA reads TGTGCCAGCAGGATCAGGGACATTTGGGGCTACACCTTC. As protein: CASRIRDIWGYTF.

The rearrangement joins TRBV19 to TRBJ2-1; 12 nucleotides agree with TRBD2. V was pared by 4 bases and J by 5 bases, with 3 bases of the junction left unmatched. Germline CDR1 is LNHDA and CDR2 is SQIVND (reference sequence). CDR3 size: 15 residues. This CDR3 reads CASSRTSGTHNEQFF. In DNA, the CDR3 is TGTGCCAGTAGTAGGACTAGCGGGACCCACAATGAGCAGTTCTTC.

This clonotype was seen a handful of times. The rearrangement uses TRBV29-1 and TRBJ2-1; unclear D gene. Germline CDR1 reads SQVTM; CDR2 reads ANQGSEA. CDR3 length: 15 amino acids. V was pared by 4 bases and J by 0 bases, with 13 bases between. The CDR3: CSVGGQTDSYNEQFF. As DNA, the CDR3 is TGCAGCGTTGGAGGCCAGACTGACTCCTACAATGAGCAGTTCTTC.

With respect to this clonotype: The conserved phenylalanine or tryptophan normally closing the CDR3 is absent here, so this likely arose from a read error. The DNA is omitted, as the CDR3 cannot be located on it reliably, and the CDR3 follows TCRdb's listing. This rearrangement joins TRBV15 to TRBJ1-3. Germline CDR1 is LNHNV and CDR2 is YYDKDF (reference sequence). The CDR3 numbers 16 amino acids, ends counted. This CDR3 reads CATSRGTANYGYTFYS.

Details on this clonotype: No conserved phenylalanine or tryptophan ends this CDR3, so it is likely a read error. Because the CDR3's place on the DNA is in doubt, the DNA is left out and the CDR3 is given as listed by TCRdb. V and J are TRBV7-2 and TRBJ1-1; the D call of TRBD1 is as the table states it, not checked on the DNA. The CDR3 adds up to 13 amino acids, both ends counted. The germline CDR1 and CDR2 sequences are SGHTA and FQGNSA. Here the CDR3 reads CASQSNWAADTIY.

At least ten counts were recorded for this clonotype. V and J are TRBV20-1 and TRBJ2-2; 7 positions agree with TRBD2. The CDR3 sequence is 14 residues long. Germline-derived CDR1 and CDR2 are DFQATT and SNEGSKA (reference sequence). Losses at the gene ends were 6 bases for V and 0 bases for J; bases not matched to a gene: 4. The CDR3 DNA follows: TGCAGTGCCCTGGGGGGGGCGAACACCGGGGAGCTGTTTTTT. Its translation: CSALGGANTGELFF.

V usage is TRBV2 and J usage is TRBJ2-5; unclear D gene. In germline, CDR1 is SNHLY, CDR2 FYNNEI. This CDR3 comprises 10 residues. V lost 6 bases and J 6 bases, leaving 5 bases between the germline ends. CDR3 loop: CASRGKTQYF. CDR3 sequence (DNA): TGTGCCAGCAGGGGAAAGACCCAGTACTTC.

This clonotype was seen repeatedly, ten times or more. J is TRBJ1-2 and V is TRBV20-1, with no clear D. The germline gives CDR1 DFQATT, CDR2 SNEGSKA (reference sequence). The V end lost 6 bases, the J end lost 5 bases, and 16 bases lay between the germline ends. The CDR3 spans 13 residues. CDR3 amino acids: CSATRSFGYGYTF. CDR3 in DNA: TGCAGTGCGACTAGGAGTTTTGGGTATGGCTACACCTTC.

The sample holds many counts of this clonotype. V and J are TRBV9 and TRBJ1-1, with 9 bases fitting TRBD1. CDR1 and CDR2 (germline): SGDLS, YYNGEE. The CDR3 totals 15 residues. With V trimmed by 4 bases and J by 4 bases, 8 bases remained unmatched. The CDR3, as DNA: TGTGCCAGCAGCTCCCCAAAGACAGGGGGCACTGAAGCTTTCTTT. This translates into CASSSPKTGGTEAFF. The full variable domain, rest sourced from reference TRBV9 and TRBJ1-1, is DSGVTQTPKHLITATGQRVTLRCSPRSGDLSVYWYQQSLDQGLQFLIQYYNGEERAKGNILERFSAQQFPDLHSELNLSSLELGDSALYFCASSSPKTGGTEAFFGQGTRLTVV.

This clonotype was found many times. The chain recombines TRBV10-3 with TRBJ1-2, with 7 bases identical to TRBD1. CDR1 is ENHRY, CDR2 SYGVKD, per germline. The CDR3 has 20 amino acids. The V and J ends lost 6 bases and 0 bases, in that order; junction bases with no gene match: 22. The CDR3 region is CAISSVPGQGRGLSNYGYTF. CDR3 in DNA: TGTGCCATCAGCTCGGTCCCCGGTCAGGGCAGGGGGTTATCTAACTATGGCTACACCTTC.

The rearrangement joins TRBV6-1 to TRBJ2-3; TRBD1 might be the D (5 bases). The CDR3 consists of 13 residues. The germline gives CDR1 MNHNS, CDR2 SASEGT. V was cut by 5 bases and J by 11 bases, with 17 bases left in between. The CDR3 here is CASSYEDNNEQYF. DNA of the CDR3: TGTGCCAGCAGTTATGAGGACAACAATGAGCAGTATTTT.

This clonotype was detected many times. The V gene is TRBV15, the J gene TRBJ1-4; D remains ambiguous. V lost 0 bases and J 5 bases, leaving 13 bases between the germline ends. The CDR3 has 16 amino acids. CDR1 and CDR2 from the germline V gene are LNHNV and YYDKDF (reference sequence). CDR3 sequence reads: CATSRDPPGINEKLFF. The CDR3 DNA reads TGTGCCACCAGCAGAGATCCGCCGGGAATCAATGAAAAACTGTTTTTT.

The rearrangement uses TRBV3-1 and TRBJ1-4; D is possibly TRBD1 (5 bases). Per the germline V gene, CDR1 is LGHDT and CDR2 is YNNKEL (reference sequence). V lost 1 base, J lost 2 bases, and 8 bases lay in between. This CDR3 has 15 amino acids. DNA for the CDR3: TGTGCCAGCAGCCAAGCACAGGAGACTAATGAAAAACTGTTTTTT. It yields the protein CASSQAQETNEKLFF. The full variable domain, its missing parts supplied by reference TRBV3-1 and TRBJ1-4, is DTAVSQTPKYLVTQMGNDKSIKCEQNLGHDTMYWYKQDSKKFLKIMFSYNNKELIINETVPNRFSPKSPDKAHLNLHINSLELGDSAVYFCASSQAQETNEKLFFGSGTQLSVL.

A word on this clonotype: A junction end diverges from the germline sequence, so it may reflect a read error. The chain joins TRBV9 to TRBJ1-5; D is unresolved. Germline V gives CDR1 SGDLS, CDR2 YYNGEE. The CDR3 totals 15 residues. CDR3 region: CASSVQAYSNQPQHF. As DNA, the CDR3 is TGTGCCAGCAGTGTCCAAGCGTATAGCAACCAGCCCCAGCATTTT.

This clonotype showed up just once. V usage is TRBV11-2 and J usage is TRBJ2-1, with unresolved D. The CDR3 contains 15 residues. Between the trimmed V and J ends, which lost 1 base and 2 bases, there was a span of 9 bases. Germline CDR1 reads SGHAT; CDR2 reads FQNNGV. CDR3 coding DNA: TGTGCCAGCAGCTTAGCCAGGAGAACCTACAATGAGCAGTTCTTC. Translation gives CASSLARRTYNEQFF.

The chain joins TRBV7-6 to TRBJ2-7; 7 nucleotides agree with TRBD2. This CDR3 region has 16 residues. J gave up 6 bases and V 1 base, and 12 bases lay outside the gene matches. Germline values: CDR1 SGHVS, CDR2 FNYEAQ. CDR3 in amino acids: CASSLESGKPSTEQYF. For the CDR3, the DNA is TGTGCCAGCAGCTTAGAAAGCGGGAAGCCCTCCACCGAGCAGTACTTC. Looking up the rest from reference TRBV7-6 and TRBJ2-7 gives the full variable domain: GAGVSQSPRYKVTKRGQDVALRCDPISGHVSLYWYRQALGQGPEFLTYFNYEAQQDKSGLPNDRFSAERPEGSISTLTIQRTEQRDSAMYRCASSLESGKPSTEQYFGPGTRLTVT.

Comments on this clonotype: Because it lacks the conserved phenylalanine or tryptophan at the end, this CDR3 is likely a read error. The limits of the CDR3 on the DNA are not certain, so only TCRdb's listed CDR3 is given. This rearrangement joins TRBV4-3 to TRBJ2-7. Ends included, the CDR3 has 8 residues. CDR1 is LGHNA and CDR2 is YSLEER in the germline V gene. The CDR3 region is CASSQVKS.